Listed here are 27 T cell receptor beta chains from one sample, sequenced in a study of identical twins. Each CDR3 protein is one row after TCRdb ran MiXCR on the 5' RACE reads. The table shows 400,000 to 550,000 distinct CDR3 sequences, with 20% to 25% occurring only once. This same sample was also part of a study on T cells expressing NK-cell markers.

Material for sequencing was CD4+ T cells sorted from blood. These receptors all stem from a woman aged 18-29 years in good health.

The CDR3 DNA sequence: TGCAGTGCAACCGGAGGGGACAGGGCAAGCTCCTACGAGCAGTACTTC. Amino acids: CSATGGDRASSYEQYF. The V and J genes are TRBV20-1 and TRBJ2-7, with TRBD1 matching over 9 bases. The germline gives CDR1 DFQATT, CDR2 SNEGSKA (reference sequence). This CDR3 region has 16 residues. Trimming at V came to 6 bases and at J to 0 bases, leaving 12 bases not matched to a gene.

This clonotype was seen many times. This chain connects TRBV7-8 to TRBJ1-5; D unresolved. Per germline, CDR1 SGHVS and CDR2 FQNEAQ. CDR3 length: 14 residues. V was pared by 3 bases and J by 4 bases, with 10 bases between. CDR3: CASSLYPGNQPQHF. The CDR3 nucleotides read TGTGCCAGCAGCTTGTATCCGGGGAATCAGCCCCAGCATTTT. The entire variable domain, with the rest obtained from reference TRBV7-8 and TRBJ1-5, is as follows: GAGVSQSPRYKVAKRGQDVALRCDPISGHVSLFWYQQALGQGPEFLTYFQNEAQLDKSGLPSDRFFAERPEGSVSTLKIQRTQQEDSAVYLCASSLYPGNQPQHFGDGTRLSIL.

The chain has TRBV12-3 or TRBV12-4 and TRBJ1-1; D remains unclear. V shed 6 bases and J shed 1 base, with 12 bases lying between them. CDR3 size: 14 residues. The chain's CDR3 is CASRRTLTNTEAFF. CDR3 bases: TGTGCCAGCAGAAGAACACTTACGAACACTGAAGCTTTCTTT.

This clonotype was counted between two and nine times. V usage is TRBV3-1 and J usage is TRBJ1-2; D is uncertain. The V gene lost 1 base and the J gene lost 8 bases, with 8 bases spanning the gap. The CDR3 runs to 12 residues. Per the germline V gene, CDR1 is LGHDT and CDR2 is YNNKEL (reference sequence). The CDR3 loop is CASSQARLGYTF. The CDR3, as DNA: TGTGCCAGCAGCCAAGCCAGGTTGGGCTACACCTTC.

This clonotype was seen a handful of times. This chain uses TRBV5-1 with TRBJ2-5, with D possibly TRBD1 on 5 matching bases. V was trimmed by 4 bases and J by 1 base, leaving 11 bases between them. Germline loops: CDR1 SGHRS, CDR2 YFSETQ. CDR3 length equals 14 residues. In nucleotides, the CDR3 is TGCGCCAGCAGCCCGGGCAGGGTCCAAGAGACCCAGTACTTC. Encoded protein: CASSPGRVQETQYF.

This clonotype was counted between two and nine times. CDR3 coding DNA: TGTGCCAGCAGCTTGGGCAATACCCAGAATCAGCCCCAGCATTTT. It encodes CASSLGNTQNQPQHF. V and J are TRBV5-5 and TRBJ1-5; no reliable D call. The CDR3 is 15 amino acids. Germline V lookup: CDR1 SGHKS, CDR2 YYEKEE (reference sequence). Trimming stripped 0 bases from V and 4 bases from J, with 11 bases between. The variable domain in full, completed from reference TRBV5-5 and TRBJ1-5, reads DAGVTQSPTHLIKTRGQQVTLRCSPISGHKSVSWYQQVLGQGPQFIFQYYEKEERGRGNFPDRFSARQFPNYSSELNVNALLLGDSALYLCASSLGNTQNQPQHFGDGTRLSIL.

This clonotype was detected only a few times. This chain uses TRBV9 with TRBJ1-1; D ambiguous. The germline CDR1 and CDR2 sequences are SGDLS and YYNGEE. The CDR3 contains 14 residues. The V end was cut by 0 bases, the J end by 1 base, with 7 bases between. This CDR3 reads CASSVAVANTEAFF. In DNA form, the CDR3 reads TGTGCCAGCAGCGTAGCGGTCGCGAACACTGAAGCTTTCTTT.

DNA of the CDR3: TGCAGTGCCCTCGACCCCACAAAGCACGAGCAGTACTTC. Protein: CSALDPTKHEQYF. J is TRBJ2-7 and V is TRBV20-1; D ambiguous. Germline V lookup: CDR1 DFQATT, CDR2 SNEGSKA (reference sequence). The CDR3 is 13 residues long. Trimming pared 6 bases from V and 5 bases from J, leaving 17 bases between.

The chain couples TRBV12-3 or TRBV12-4 to TRBJ2-7, with D perhaps being TRBD1 or TRBD2 (5 bases each). The ends were cut back, 5 bases at V and 3 bases at J, with 20 bases in the middle. The CDR3 is 16 amino acids. The CDR3 reads CASSLGTLRMGYEQYF. CDR3 DNA sequence: TGTGCCAGCAGTCTCGGGACGCTCCGAATGGGCTACGAGCAGTACTTC.

In this sample, this clonotype turned up many times. V gene TRBV12-3 or TRBV12-4 combines with J gene TRBJ2-2, with D uncertain. The V end was cut by 8 bases, the J end by 3 bases, with 10 bases between. The CDR3 loop spans 13 amino acids. The CDR3 DNA follows: TGTGCCAGCTGGGCAGTCGACACCGGGGAGCTGTTTTTT. This sequence encodes CASWAVDTGELFF.

Turning to this clonotype: The junction departs from germline at one end; a sequencing error may be responsible. The V gene is TRBV6-1, the J gene TRBJ1-6; no clear D. CDR1 is MNHNS, CDR2 SASEGT, per germline. The length of the CDR3 is 14 residues. The CDR3 nucleotides are TGTGCCTGCAGACCCAGTGGCTATAATTCACCCCTCCACTTT. It specifies CACRPSGYNSPLHF.

This sequence joins TRBV5-1 and TRBJ2-1, with TRBD2 matching 10 bases. The junction had 6 bases not matched to a gene; V was cut back by 2 bases and J by 4 bases. The CDR3 extends over 16 amino acids. CDR1 is SGHRS, CDR2 YFSETQ, per germline. The CDR3 DNA is TGCGCCAGCAGCTTCGGGACTAGCGAAAGATACAATGAGCAGTTCTTC. Translated, it gives CASSFGTSERYNEQFF. The full variable domain, completed using reference TRBV5-1 and TRBJ2-1, is KAGVTQTPRYLIKTRGQQVTLSCSPISGHRSVSWYQQTPGQGLQFLFEYFSETQRNKGNFPGRFSGRQFSNSRSEMNVSTLELGDSALYLCASSFGTSERYNEQFFGPGTRLTVL.

This sequence joins TRBV20-1 and TRBJ1-3, with D possibly matching TRBD1 (5 bases). The CDR3 spans 14 residues. Trimming cost V 2 bases and J 0 bases, with 8 bases left between them. Germline-derived CDR1 and CDR2 are DFQATT and SNEGSKA (reference sequence). The chain's CDR3 is CSARRGTSGNTIYF. The CDR3 nucleotides read TGCAGTGCTAGAAGGGGTACCTCTGGAAACACCATATATTTT.

The chain is built from TRBV6-5 and TRBJ2-7; TRBD2 agrees at 10 bases. The V and J ends lost 0 bases and 2 bases, in that order; junction bases with no gene match: 1. The CDR3 is 15 amino acids. The germline V gene has CDR1 MNHEY and CDR2 SVGAGI. Here the CDR3 reads CASSYSAGGAYEQYF. CDR3 coding DNA: TGTGCCAGCAGTTACTCAGCGGGAGGGGCCTACGAGCAGTACTTC.

CDR3 sequence: CSAVDAGDEKLFF. The CDR3 DNA sequence: TGCAGCGCTGTGGACGCAGGGGATGAAAAACTGTTTTTT. J is TRBJ1-4 and V is TRBV29-1; D may be TRBD1 (6 bases). Germline V gives CDR1 SQVTM, CDR2 ANQGSEA. The CDR3 spans 13 residues. With 7 bases removed from V and 6 bases from J, the gap between germline ends came to 15 bases. The variable domain in full, completed from reference TRBV29-1 and TRBJ1-4, reads SAVISQKPSRDICQRGTSLTIQCQVDSQVTMMFWYRQQPGQSLTLIATANQGSEATYESGFVIDKFPISRPNLTFSTLTVSNMSPEDSSIYLCSAVDAGDEKLFFGSGTQLSVL.

The rearrangement joins TRBV20-1 to TRBJ2-1; possibly TRBD2 for D (6 bases). The CDR3 loop spans 15 amino acids. The germline V gene encodes CDR1 DFQATT and CDR2 SNEGSKA (reference sequence). Trimming shortened V by 1 base and J by 3 bases, and 13 bases separated the two germline ends. Here the CDR3 DNA reads TGCAGTGCTAGAGGAAGGGCGGGGTACTACAATGAGCAGTTCTTC. It encodes CSARGRAGYYNEQFF.

V and J are TRBV20-1 and TRBJ2-7; the match to TRBD2 covers 10 bases. This CDR3 has 13 residues. V gave up 3 bases and J gave up 7 bases; unmatched junction bases: 6. Germline values: CDR1 DFQATT, CDR2 SNEGSKA (reference sequence). CDR3 coding DNA: TGCAGTGCTAGCACTAGCGGGATAAGAGAGCAGTACTTC. Translation gives CSASTSGIREQYF.

The chain uses TRBV20-1 and TRBJ2-7, with 12 bases matching TRBD1. V was pared by 7 bases and J by 6 bases, with 4 bases of the junction left unmatched. Germline-derived CDR1 and CDR2 are DFQATT and SNEGSKA (reference sequence). The CDR3 is made up of 12 amino acids. The CDR3 loop is CSGGQGAGEQYF. The CDR3 nucleotides read TGCAGTGGGGGACAGGGGGCCGGCGAGCAGTACTTC.

This clonotype showed up just a few times. This chain uses TRBV5-1 with TRBJ2-2; D is perhaps TRBD1 or TRBD2 (5 bases each). The CDR3 spans 14 residues. Trimming took 4 bases from V and 6 from J, leaving 13 bases between them. Germline lookup yields CDR1 SGHRS and CDR2 YFSETQ. This CDR3 is CASSRDHQSGELFF. The CDR3 nucleotides are TGCGCCAGCAGCCGGGACCACCAGTCCGGGGAGCTGTTTTTT.

The J gene is TRBJ2-5, the V gene TRBV3-1; TRBD2 matches at 7 bases. V lost 4 bases to trimming and J lost 0 bases; unmatched junction nucleotides: 5. The CDR3 contains 15 residues. Per germline, CDR1 LGHDT and CDR2 YNNKEL (reference sequence). CDR3 nucleotides: TGTGCCAGCAGCCCAGGACTAGACGACCAAGAGACCCAGTACTTC. As protein: CASSPGLDDQETQYF.

This clonotype was picked up a small number of times. The genes are TRBV20-1 and TRBJ1-6, with D unclear. CDR3 size: 16 residues. V gave up 6 bases and J gave up 0 bases, with 15 bases separating them. Germline values: CDR1 DFQATT, CDR2 SNEGSKA (reference sequence). This CDR3 reads CSARPTRGSYNSPLHF. For the CDR3, the DNA is TGCAGTGCGCGGCCTACCAGAGGCTCCTATAATTCACCCCTCCACTTT.

This sequence joins TRBV7-2 and TRBJ2-3, with 11 bases lining up with TRBD1. The V and J ends lost 5 bases and 5 bases, in that order; junction bases with no gene match: 6. The CDR3 covers 15 residues. Germline V gene data show CDR1 as SGHTA and CDR2 as FQGNSA. The CDR3 sequence is CASSDRTGGVDTQYF. In DNA form, the CDR3 reads TGTGCCAGCAGCGACCGGACAGGGGGCGTAGATACGCAGTATTTT.

This clonotype showed up just a few times. The chain has TRBV7-9 and TRBJ1-1; D not certain. V lost 5 bases and J lost 2, with 12 bases in between. The CDR3 has 14 residues. The germline V gene encodes CDR1 SEHNR and CDR2 FQNEAQ (reference sequence). The CDR3 reads CASSLQVFNTEAFF. The CDR3 DNA reads TGTGCCAGCAGCCTGCAGGTTTTCAACACTGAAGCTTTCTTT.

Many counts were recorded for this clonotype. The gene calls are TRBV7-9 and TRBJ2-5; D is unresolved. Germline V lookup: CDR1 SEHNR, CDR2 FQNEAQ (reference sequence). This CDR3 contains 12 residues. The V and J ends lost 5 bases and 5 bases respectively, with 9 bases between them. CDR3 bases: TGTGCCAGCAGCCACTTGAGGGAGACCCAGTACTTC. It is translated as CASSHLRETQYF. Together with reference TRBV7-9 and TRBJ2-5, the CDR3 gives the full variable domain: DTGVSQNPRHKITKRGQNVTFRCDPISEHNRLYWYRQTLGQGPEFLTYFQNEAQLEKSRLLSDRFSAERPKGSFSTLEIQRTEQGDSAMYLCASSHLRETQYFGPGTRLLVL.

V usage is TRBV6-2 or TRBV6-3 and J usage is TRBJ2-1, with 15 positions matching TRBD2. The V and J ends lost 6 bases and 3 bases, in that order; junction bases with no gene match: 9. CDR1 and CDR2 from the germline V gene are MNHEY and SVGEGT. This CDR3 contains 18 residues. CDR3 in DNA: TGTGCCAGCAGCCACGGACTAGCGGGAGGGTTCCTCTACAATGAGCAGTTCTTC. Its protein product is CASSHGLAGGFLYNEQFF.

This clonotype was seen many times. The chain joins TRBV5-6 to TRBJ1-6; D gene uncertain. The CDR3 totals 18 residues. V lost 1 base to trimming and J lost 0 bases, with 14 bases between them. Germline CDR1 is SGHDT and CDR2 is YYEEEE. In DNA form, the CDR3 reads TGTGCCAGCAGCTTGAGCGGACCGTACGGCTCCTATAATTCACCCCTCCACTTT. This translates into CASSLSGPYGSYNSPLHF.

The chain combines TRBV21-1 with TRBJ2-1; TRBD2 is taken as the D call from the table, unchecked against the DNA. TRBV21-1 is a documented pseudogene. The CDR3 loop spans 17 amino acids. Here the CDR3 reads CASSKEQGTASYNEQFF. In DNA, the CDR3 is TGTGCCAGCAGCAAAGAACAAGGGACGGCCTCCTACAATGAGCAGTTCTTC.